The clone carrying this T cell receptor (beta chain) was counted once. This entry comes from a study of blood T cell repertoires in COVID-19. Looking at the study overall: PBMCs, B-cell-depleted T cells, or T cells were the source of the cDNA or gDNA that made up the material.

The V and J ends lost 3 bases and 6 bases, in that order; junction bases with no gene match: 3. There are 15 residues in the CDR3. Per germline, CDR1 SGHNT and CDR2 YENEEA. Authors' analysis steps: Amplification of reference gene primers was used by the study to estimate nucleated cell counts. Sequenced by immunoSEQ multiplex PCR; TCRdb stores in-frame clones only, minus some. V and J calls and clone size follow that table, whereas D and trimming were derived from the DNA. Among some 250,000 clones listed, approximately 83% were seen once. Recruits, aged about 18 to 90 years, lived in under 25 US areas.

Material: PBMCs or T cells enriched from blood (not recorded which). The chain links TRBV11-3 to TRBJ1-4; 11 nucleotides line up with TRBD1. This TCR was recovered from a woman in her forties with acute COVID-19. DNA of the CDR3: TGTGCCAGCAGCTTGGACAGGGGGCGGGATGAAAAACTGTTTTTT. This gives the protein CASSLDRGRDEKLFF.